The entry that follows covers one TCR beta chain sequence. This clonotype was recorded at least ten times. The clone's antigen remains unknown. Base qualities are missing; no much larger clone stands one base away. The sample is drawn from a study of tumor and adjacent non-tumor tissue in lung cancer (dated by TCRdb to the late 2010s). For the study in its entirety: Patients with adenocarcinoma (12), squamous cell carcinoma (2) and small cell lung cancer (1) were included in the cohort. For each patient, one tumor sample and one normal lung sample were taken, giving approximately 33 paired specimens that underwent TCRbeta CDR3 sequencing. Bulk TCRbeta repertoires were compared between lung tumor tissue and matched distant non-tumor lung tissue obtained from fewer than 18 lung cancer patients. A total of 95 million to 150 million productive TCRbeta reads were generated by sequencing, corresponding to an average of about 4.2 million reads per sample. Ages among the roughly 15 patients ranged from about 31 to 80 years, there were approximately 10 men and 5 women, and disease was at TNM stage I to III. The study at large found these results: Only roughly 16 patients were in the cohort, and the authors stated that larger samples and more detailed clinical data are needed. Neither the sequencing platform nor unique molecular identifiers are mentioned in the methods. The top 100 clones accounted for a significantly larger cumulative portion of the repertoire in normal lung than in tumor tissue. Significantly higher TCR diversity was found in younger patients, and higher tumor TCR diversity was associated with shorter overall and disease-free survival. Because peripheral blood was not sequenced, the blood TCRbeta repertoires of the lung cancer patients in the study went unexamined. Tumor tissue showed significantly higher TCR diversity (inverse Simpson) than normal lung tissue, at about 400 vs 150 (P = 0.0075, Mann-Whitney U test).

Bulk unsorted tissue served as the source for RNA extraction, and RNA quality was assessed using a NanoDrop ND-1000 and an Agilent 2100. Distant non-tumor tissue taken more than 3 cm from the tumor edge was used as the normal lung sample. Newly diagnosed lung cancer patients without prior chemotherapy who had been admitted for thoracic surgery in China between August and November 2014 were enrolled as donors. Patients with previous radiotherapy or chemotherapy, or with another concurrent cancer, were excluded from the study. Pieces of surgical tissue measuring about 1-2.1 cm3 were kept in RNAlater solution and held at -80 degrees C until needed. The CDR3 sequence holds 18 residues, the cysteine and phenylalanine included. The read is trimmed to its CDR3 DNA, 54 bases read in frame from base 1. V gives up 7 bases and J gives up 0 bases, and the segment between their germline ends measures 24 bases. According to the germline V gene (reference sequence), CDR1 reads SGHKS and CDR2 reads YYEKEE.

Library prep was done by multiplex PCR. Sequencing took place on an Illumina HiSeq 2500. TCRbeta libraries were constructed through three rounds of nested PCR with primers (Table S4) according to protocols modified from ARM-PCR. Before sequencing, PCR products of 200-500 bp were cut from the gel and purified using the QIAquick gel extraction kit. The authors' analysis ran thus. Trimmomatic was used to clean the reads, FLASH was used to merge the reads into complete CDR3 sequences, and MiTCR was used to assign the reads to V(D)J germline segments. VDJtools was used to compute clonal diversity as the inverse Simpson's index. In-frame sequences without a premature stop codon were defined as productive reads. TCRdb reran the public reads through fastp at Q25 and MiXCR, keeping productive beta chains. CDR3 protein duplicates are merged, each entry listing the most common genes and DNA. For this entry, the V and J calls and clone size follow TCRdb and not the study's own pipeline. Across this sample there are about 100,000 distinct CDR3 sequences, with 65% seen only once. The ten largest make up roughly a fifth of the sample.

This receptor was taken from a young man with non-small cell lung cancer. Specimen: distant non-tumor lung tissue. The rearrangement combines TRBV5-5 with TRBJ2-3; perhaps TRBD2 is the D gene, with 5 bases matching. The bases are TGTGCCAGCTACAATTGGGAGCGCGCGCGGGTCAGCACAGATACGCAGTATTTT. The translation is CASYNWERARVSTDTQYF.